This T cell receptor (beta chain) was identified in a study of blood T cell repertoires in COVID-19. About the study: Material from acute and convalescent COVID-19 was sourced from the United States, Italy and Spain. T cells, B-cell-depleted T cells, or PBMCs provided the cDNA or gDNA that served as material.

The CDR3 has 15 residues. Germline lookup yields CDR1 SGDLS and CDR2 YYNGEE. Trimming removed 4 bases from V and 0 bases from J; junction bases left unmatched: 5. Study processing details: Estimates of nucleated cell counts were drawn from the amplification of reference gene primers. The protocol was immunoSEQ multiplex PCR, while the TCRdb copy is restricted to in-frame clones and leaves out a portion. That table furnishes V, J and clone size, whereas the DNA furnished D and trimming. The sample holds roughly 220,000 clones, around 82% seen once. The chain couples TRBV9 to TRBJ1-1; 8 nucleotides agree with TRBD1. The origin of this receptor is a woman aged 60 to 75 with acute or convalescent COVID-19. The sequenced material came from peripheral blood. CDR3 in amino acids: CASSSRQGLNTEAFF. The CDR3 DNA reads as TGTGCCAGCAGCTCCCGACAGGGGCTGAACACTGAAGCTTTCTTT. Full variable domain (missing parts from reference TRBV9 and TRBJ1-1): DSGVTQTPKHLITATGQRVTLRCSPRSGDLSVYWYQQSLDQGLQFLIQYYNGEERAKGNILERFSAQQFPDLHSELNLSSLELGDSALYFCASSSRQGLNTEAFFGQGTRLTVV.